This TCR beta chain was identified in a study of T cell responses to AZD1222 COVID-19 vaccine. The data were produced by immunoSEQ multiplex PCR, yet TCRdb's version contains in-frame clones alone and is incomplete. Of around 99,000 clones in the sample, around 93% were seen once. The CDR3 has 17 residues. The trim removed 3 bases at V and 5 bases at J, leaving 8 bases unmatched. Germline CDR1 KGHDR, CDR2 SFDVKD. The count of this clone is one. The sequence was collected from an adult who received the AZD1222 COVID-19 vaccine. This specimen was peripheral blood, taken 28 days after the second AZD1222 dose. V usage is TRBV24-1 and J usage is TRBJ2-3; 12 nucleotides agree with TRBD1. CDR3 region: CATSDIPGTGGRDTQYF. As DNA, the CDR3 is TGTGCCACCAGTGATATCCCAGGGACAGGGGGCAGAGATACGCAGTATTTT.